Sequencing of this T cell receptor beta chain was carried out in a study of blood T cell repertoires in COVID-19. Study details: Samples representing acute and convalescent COVID-19 were sourced from the United States, Italy and Spain. In each case, the material was cDNA or gDNA derived from T cells, B-cell-depleted T cells, or PBMCs.

CDR3 length: 14 amino acids. The germline V gene encodes CDR1 MDHEN and CDR2 SYDVKM. Losses at the gene ends were 6 bases for V and 5 bases for J; bases not matched to a gene: 8. Under the authors' procedure: Estimation of nucleated cell counts relied on the amplification of reference gene primers. The repertoire was sequenced with immunoSEQ multiplex PCR; TCRdb's copy has only in-frame clones and lacks some. D and trimming were read from the DNA, whereas the V and J calls and clone size are those reported in that table. The sample shows over 200,000 clones, 88% of them seen only once. V gene TRBV28 combines with J gene TRBJ1-1; 8 nucleotides line up with TRBD1. The receptor's source is a woman aged 55 to 70 with acute or convalescent COVID-19. The sequencing input was peripheral blood. DNA for the CDR3: TGTGCCAGCAGCACTACAGGGGGAAGGACTGAAGCTTTCTTT. Amino acids: CASSTTGGRTEAFF.